The 29 T cell receptor beta chains presented below share a single source sample, sequenced in a study of blood T cell repertoires in COVID-19. The assay was immunoSEQ multiplex PCR, and TCRdb's table has in-frame clones only and misses some. The table has about 350,000 clones, about 88% seen once. Sequenced sample: PBMCs or T cells enriched from blood (not recorded which). These receptors were collected from a woman aged 25-40 years who had recovered from COVID-19.

V usage is TRBV24-1 and J usage is TRBJ1-2, with 8 bases identical to TRBD1. Trimming took 3 bases from V and 8 from J; bases not matched to a gene: 4. Germline lookup yields CDR1 KGHDR and CDR2 SFDVKD. This CDR3 region has 13 residues. The CDR3 is CATSDATGDGYTF. CDR3 coding DNA: TGTGCCACCAGTGATGCGACAGGGGACGGCTACACCTTC.

This clone showed up just once. The chain uses TRBV19 and TRBJ1-1; 10 bases fit TRBD1. Germline loops: CDR1 LNHDA, CDR2 SQIVND (reference sequence). The CDR3 totals 16 residues. Trimming cost V 7 bases and J 5 bases; bases outside gene matches: 13. This chain's CDR3 is CASTSRGQGPGTEAFF. CDR3 sequence (DNA): TGTGCCAGTACTTCTCGGGGACAGGGGCCGGGAACTGAAGCTTTCTTT.

The gene calls are TRBV6-6 and TRBJ1-2; D is unresolved. The CDR3 sequence is 12 residues long. V was clipped by 5 bases and J by 7 bases, with 11 bases between them. CDR1 and CDR2 from the germline V gene are MNHNY and SVGAGI (reference sequence). Here the CDR3 DNA reads TGTGCCAGCAGTCTACCCTCGAGTGGCTACACCTTC. Translation gives CASSLPSSGYTF.

The chain is built from TRBV5-1 and TRBJ2-2; 8 positions agree with TRBD2. Germline V gives CDR1 SGHRS, CDR2 YFSETQ. J lost 0 bases, V lost 0 bases, and 4 bases had no gene match. The CDR3 has 17 amino acids. In DNA, the CDR3 is TGCGCCAGCAGCTTGGGGAGCGGGGGCGCGAACACCGGGGAGCTGTTTTTT. As protein: CASSLGSGGANTGELFF.

The V call is TRBV5-1, the J call TRBJ2-1; TRBD2 matches at 14 bases. The CDR3 is 16 amino acids. V was clipped by 1 base and J by 9 bases; unmatched bases: 6. Germline V gene sequence: CDR1 SGHRS, CDR2 YFSETQ. The CDR3 sequence: CASSLQTSGGALEQFF. In DNA form, the CDR3 reads TGCGCCAGCAGCTTGCAGACTAGCGGGGGGGCCCTTGAGCAGTTCTTC. The complete variable domain, with remaining parts taken from reference TRBV5-1 and TRBJ2-1, reads KAGVTQTPRYLIKTRGQQVTLSCSPISGHRSVSWYQQTPGQGLQFLFEYFSETQRNKGNFPGRFSGRQFSNSRSEMNVSTLELGDSALYLCASSLQTSGGALEQFFGPGTRLTVL.

This chain joins TRBV10-1 and TRBJ2-2; 8 bases line up with TRBD1. V shed 4 bases, J shed 2 bases, and the junction held 9 bases outside the gene matches. There are 17 residues in the CDR3. Germline V gene lookup returns CDR1 WNHNN and CDR2 SYGVQD (reference sequence). CDR3 DNA: TGCGCCAGCAGTGGGGGACAGGAACCGATCAACACCGGGGAGCTGTTTTTT. This encodes CASSGGQEPINTGELFF.

V gene TRBV27 combines with J gene TRBJ2-6; D remains ambiguous. The CDR3 contains 13 residues. The germline V gene has CDR1 MNHEY and CDR2 SMNVEV (reference sequence). Deletions cut 5 bases from V and 8 bases from J, with 10 bases between. The CDR3 loop reads CASSTQIPNVLTF. DNA for the CDR3: TGTGCCAGCAGTACACAGATTCCCAACGTCCTGACTTTC.

The genes are TRBV9 and TRBJ1-2; 7 nucleotides align to TRBD1. After removal of 3 bases from V and 4 bases from J, the junction contained 9 bases not matched to a gene. The CDR3 contains 15 residues. From germline, CDR1 is SGDLS and CDR2 YYNGEE. CDR3 protein: CASSGIGTETYGYTF. In DNA, the CDR3 is TGTGCCAGCAGCGGGATTGGGACAGAGACCTATGGCTACACCTTC.

The genes are TRBV28 and TRBJ2-3; 8 bases match TRBD2. Germline values: CDR1 MDHEN, CDR2 SYDVKM. The CDR3 contains 17 residues. Losses at the gene ends were 4 bases for V and 2 bases for J; bases not matched to a gene: 11. This chain's CDR3 is CASSSPGSGGYTDTQYF. In nucleotides, the CDR3 is TGTGCCAGCAGTTCCCCGGGGAGCGGGGGATACACAGATACGCAGTATTTT.

This sequence joins TRBV27 and TRBJ1-2, with D perhaps TRBD1 (5 bases). Trimming removed 6 bases from V and 2 bases from J, with 10 bases in between. Germline assignment: CDR1 MNHEY and CDR2 SMNVEV (reference sequence). This CDR3 spans 13 amino acids. CDR3 loop: CASSPTDNYGYTF. Here the CDR3 DNA reads TGTGCCAGCAGCCCGACAGACAACTATGGCTACACCTTC.

The chain recombines TRBV12-5 with TRBJ2-2; no clear D. This CDR3 region has 14 residues. The V and J ends lost 4 bases and 9 bases respectively, with 15 bases between them. CDR1 and CDR2 (germline): LGHNT, FRNRAP. CDR3 amino acids: CASGSPPGGRELFF. The DNA for the CDR3 is TGTGCTAGTGGTTCCCCTCCAGGTGGTCGGGAGCTGTTTTTT.

This clone was counted a few times. V and J are TRBV5-1 and TRBJ2-3; 12 bases fit TRBD2. Per the germline V gene, CDR1 is SGHRS and CDR2 is YFSETQ. This CDR3 comprises 16 residues. Germline trimming cut 5 bases from V and 2 bases from J; bases unmatched to any gene: 6. The CDR3, as DNA: TGCGCCAGCAGACACAGGACTAGCGGGGACACAGATACGCAGTATTTT. As protein: CASRHRTSGDTDTQYF.

This clone has just one count. The chain combines TRBV5-1 with TRBJ2-3, with 9 bases aligning to TRBD2. Germline V gene sequence: CDR1 SGHRS, CDR2 YFSETQ. V lost 0 bases, J lost 1 base, and 3 bases stayed unmatched. The CDR3 consists of 16 residues. Here the CDR3 reads CASSLAPSGGTDTQYF. The CDR3 DNA reads TGCGCCAGCAGCTTGGCGCCTAGCGGGGGCACAGATACGCAGTATTTT.

V usage is TRBV30 and J usage is TRBJ2-7, with TRBD2 identical over 8 bases. The CDR3 extends over 15 amino acids. CDR1 and CDR2 from the germline V gene are GTSNPN and SVGIG (reference sequence). Losses at the gene ends were 0 bases for V and 1 base for J; bases not matched to a gene: 5. The CDR3 coding sequence is TGTGCCTGGAGTGTATATGCGGGGGGTTCCTACGAGCAGTACTTC. This encodes CAWSVYAGGSYEQYF.

The gene calls are TRBV5-1 and TRBJ2-1, with D tentatively TRBD1 (6 bases). Germline V CDR1 and CDR2: SGHRS, YFSETQ. The CDR3 has 16 residues. The V end lost 1 base, the J end lost 2 bases, and 13 bases lay between the germline ends. CDR3 DNA sequence: TGCGCCAGCAGCTTGAGGGCAGGGGTCCCCTACAATGAGCAGTTCTTC. Translation gives CASSLRAGVPYNEQFF.

The chain employs TRBV28 and TRBJ1-6; TRBD1 aligns across 8 bases. Trimming removed 5 bases from V and 10 bases from J; junction bases left unmatched: 7. The CDR3 spans 14 residues. Germline CDR1 and CDR2: MDHEN and SYDVKM. CDR3 protein: CASSIQGAGSPLHF. In DNA, the CDR3 is TGTGCCAGCAGTATTCAGGGGGCAGGATCACCCCTCCACTTT.

The chain couples TRBV29-1 to TRBJ2-5, with a weak D call TRBD1 (6 bases). V was shortened by 7 bases and J by 5 bases, with 14 bases between the two germline ends. The CDR3 loop spans 12 amino acids. Looked up from germline, CDR1 is SQVTM and CDR2 is ANQGSEA. The CDR3 region is CSAIQGMETQYF. CDR3 bases: TGCAGCGCCATCCAGGGGATGGAGACCCAGTACTTC.

This clone has just one count. The V call is TRBV30, the J call TRBJ1-1; D is perhaps TRBD1 (6 bases). The germline V gene has CDR1 GTSNPN and CDR2 SVGIG (reference sequence). CDR3 length: 13 amino acids. Trimming stripped 2 bases from V and 5 bases from J, with 12 bases between. CDR3 DNA: TGTGCCTGGAGTTGGGGGGGGCGAACTGAAGCTTTCTTT. It is translated as CAWSWGGRTEAFF.

The chain uses TRBV6-6 and TRBJ2-1; 10 nucleotides align to TRBD2. Germline V gene data show CDR1 as MNHNY and CDR2 as SVGAGI (reference sequence). The J segment lost 9 bases and the V segment lost 10 bases, leaving 15 bases of the junction unmatched. The CDR3 covers 15 residues. In DNA form, the CDR3 reads TGTGCCACCACATTACCCAGCGGGGGGGCCGGTGAGCAGTTCTTC. Protein: CATTLPSGGAGEQFF.

V gene TRBV29-1 combines with J gene TRBJ1-2; D remains ambiguous. From germline, CDR1 is SQVTM and CDR2 ANQGSEA. Between the trimmed V and J ends, which lost 3 bases and 7 bases, there was a span of 12 bases. CDR3 length equals 12 residues. The CDR3 DNA is TGCAGCGTTGATTGGAGTGTTTCTGGCTACACCTTC. This codes for CSVDWSVSGYTF.

The rearrangement uses TRBV24-1 and TRBJ1-2; 12 nucleotides agree with TRBD1. V lost 3 bases to trimming and J lost 8 bases; unmatched junction nucleotides: 6. CDR1 is KGHDR and CDR2 is SFDVKD in the germline V gene. This CDR3 contains 15 residues. The CDR3 nucleotides are TGTGCCACCAGTGATAAGGGACAGGGGGCGAAAGGCTACACCTTC. The encoded protein is CATSDKGQGAKGYTF.

This sequence joins TRBV5-1 and TRBJ2-2; tentatively, D is TRBD1 (6 bases). In germline, CDR1 is SGHRS, CDR2 YFSETQ. This CDR3 is built from 16 residues. The V end was cut by 4 bases, the J end by 1 base, with 14 bases between. The CDR3 coding sequence is TGCGCCAGCAGCAGAACAGTAGGGGGGAACACCGGGGAGCTGTTTTTT. This sequence encodes CASSRTVGGNTGELFF.

J is TRBJ2-1 and V is TRBV15; TRBD1 agrees at 7 bases. The CDR3 spans 14 residues. Germline assignment: CDR1 LNHNV and CDR2 YYDKDF (reference sequence). Trimming removed 0 bases from V and 15 bases from J; junction bases left unmatched: 11. CDR3 sequence: CATSRDKGQGVLFF. The CDR3, as DNA: TGTGCCACCAGCAGAGATAAGGGGCAGGGGGTTCTGTTCTTC.

A single count supports this clone. This sequence joins TRBV5-1 and TRBJ2-3, with D possibly being TRBD2 (6 bases). The CDR3 is made up of 17 amino acids. Trimming took 6 bases from V and 3 from J, leaving 23 bases between them. From germline, CDR1 is SGHRS and CDR2 YFSETQ. CDR3 residues: CASKRMSSTRGTDTQYF. In nucleotides, the CDR3 is TGCGCCAGCAAGAGAATGTCATCTACCCGGGGGACAGATACGCAGTATTTT.

This clone has only one observation. The V call is TRBV6-5, the J call TRBJ2-7; tentative D call: TRBD1 (6 bases). Trimming stripped 7 bases from V and 6 bases from J, with 22 bases between. Germline-derived CDR1 and CDR2 are MNHEY and SVGAGI. The CDR3 runs to 15 residues. The CDR3 protein is CASTVPGHLNFEQYF. DNA of the CDR3: TGTGCCAGCACGGTACCGGGACACCTTAATTTCGAGCAGTACTTC.

The rearrangement links TRBV6-1 to TRBJ1-5; 7 nucleotides match TRBD1. CDR3 length: 18 amino acids. V lost 1 base and J lost 7; bases outside the gene matches: 16. Germline assignment: CDR1 MNHNS and CDR2 SASEGT. DNA for the CDR3: TGTGCCAGCAGTGAAGATCGGTGGGCAGGGGGTAGAGGACAGCCCCAGCATTTT. As protein: CASSEDRWAGGRGQPQHF.

The V and J genes are TRBV7-9 and TRBJ1-4; D is ambiguous. CDR3 length: 16 amino acids. The ends were cut back, 0 bases at V and 8 bases at J, with 16 bases in the middle. Germline lookup yields CDR1 SEHNR and CDR2 FQNEAQ (reference sequence). This chain's CDR3 is CASSLAGWGVGEKLFF. CDR3 in DNA: TGTGCCAGCAGCTTAGCGGGGTGGGGAGTTGGCGAAAAACTGTTTTTT.

The chain has TRBV9 and TRBJ2-5; TRBD1 matches at 11 bases. Germline CDR1 SGDLS, CDR2 YYNGEE. The CDR3 is 16 amino acids. V trimming: 4 bases; J trimming: 5 bases; junction bases outside the gene matches: 10. CDR3 nucleotide sequence: TGTGCCAGCAGCTCACACGGACAGGGGGCGAGTGAGACCCAGTACTTC. Translated: CASSSHGQGASETQYF.

The V and J genes are TRBV5-1 and TRBJ2-1; 8 bases align to TRBD1. The CDR3 sequence is 14 residues long. V was clipped by 3 bases and J by 7 bases; unmatched bases: 6. Germline V CDR1 and CDR2: SGHRS, YFSETQ. In nucleotides, the CDR3 is TGCGCCAGCAGCTCCGACAGGGGTAAAAATGAGCAGTTCTTC. Protein: CASSSDRGKNEQFF.